This TCR beta chain was recorded in a study of blood T cell repertoires in COVID-19. Some clones are missing from TCRdb's copy, which holds only in-frame ones; the method was immunoSEQ multiplex PCR. Here the sample spans fewer than 200,000 clones, over 80% being singletons. This CDR3 comprises 15 residues. This chain uses TRBV21-1 with TRBJ2-3; the table names TRBD2, a call not compared with the DNA. TRBV21-1 is termed a pseudogene. This TCR came from a woman in her fifties or sixties who had recovered from COVID-19. Material: PBMCs or T cells enriched from blood (not recorded which). Here the CDR3 DNA reads TGTGCCAGCAGCCGACTAGCGGGGATCACAGATACGCAGTATTTT. Encoded protein: CASSRLAGITDTQYF.